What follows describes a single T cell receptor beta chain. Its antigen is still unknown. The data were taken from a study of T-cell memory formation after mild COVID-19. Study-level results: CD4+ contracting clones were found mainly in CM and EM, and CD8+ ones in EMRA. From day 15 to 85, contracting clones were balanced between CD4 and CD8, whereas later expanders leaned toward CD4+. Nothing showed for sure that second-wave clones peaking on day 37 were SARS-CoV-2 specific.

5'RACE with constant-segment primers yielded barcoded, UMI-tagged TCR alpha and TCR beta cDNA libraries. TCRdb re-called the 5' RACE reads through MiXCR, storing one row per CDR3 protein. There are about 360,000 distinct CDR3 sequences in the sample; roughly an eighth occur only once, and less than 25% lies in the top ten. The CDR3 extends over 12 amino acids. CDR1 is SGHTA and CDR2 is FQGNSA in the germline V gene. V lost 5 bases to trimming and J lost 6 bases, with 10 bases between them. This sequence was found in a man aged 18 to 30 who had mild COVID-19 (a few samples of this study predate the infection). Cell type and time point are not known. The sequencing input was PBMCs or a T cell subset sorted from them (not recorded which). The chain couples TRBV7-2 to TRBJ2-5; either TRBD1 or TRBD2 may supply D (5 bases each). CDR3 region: CASSPTGQTQYF. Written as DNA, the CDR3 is TGTGCCAGCAGCCCCACGGGGCAGACCCAGTACTTC.